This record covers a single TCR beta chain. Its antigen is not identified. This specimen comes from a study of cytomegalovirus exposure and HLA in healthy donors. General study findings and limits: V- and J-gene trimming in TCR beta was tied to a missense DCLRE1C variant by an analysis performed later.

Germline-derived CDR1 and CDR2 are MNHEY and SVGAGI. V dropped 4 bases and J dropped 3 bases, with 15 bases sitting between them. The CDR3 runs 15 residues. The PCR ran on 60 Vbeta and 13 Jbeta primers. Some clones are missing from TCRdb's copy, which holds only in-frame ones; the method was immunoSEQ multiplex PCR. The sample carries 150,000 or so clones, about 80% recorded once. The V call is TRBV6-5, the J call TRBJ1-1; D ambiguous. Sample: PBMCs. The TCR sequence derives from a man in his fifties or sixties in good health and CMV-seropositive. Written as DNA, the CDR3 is TGTGCCAGCAGTTCCTTCCGACCGGAGGACACTGAAGCTTTCTTT. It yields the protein CASSSFRPEDTEAFF.